This TCR beta chain emerged from a study of T cell responses to AZD1222 COVID-19 vaccine. Overall study: The analysis combined second doses at about 4 or about 12 weeks. Notes on the study in general: Spike-specific TCR breadth and depth were elevated following two AZD1222 doses. Recipients of AZD1222 seropositive at baseline numbered only 5 or 6. Mapped onto spike, vaccine-associated CD4 TCRs spanned it and were dominant at 160-218 and 743-854.

A note on this clone: Antigen specificity is unknown.

Here immunoSEQ multiplex PCR was the method, and the copy in TCRdb shows in-frame clones only, minus some. Of about 95,000 clones in the sample, approximately 91% were seen once. The CDR3 has 16 residues. V lost 0 bases to trimming and J lost 0 bases, with 9 bases between them. Germline V gene lookup returns CDR1 MNHEY and CDR2 SVGAGI. The chain employs TRBV6-5 and TRBJ2-1; D gene uncertain. The source material was peripheral blood, sampled on day 0 of AZD1222 vaccination. The sequence came from an adult in good health. CDR3 DNA sequence: TGTGCCAGCAGTTACTCGGCTACCAGCTCCTACAATGAGCAGTTCTTC. It yields the protein CASSYSATSSYNEQFF.